This TCR beta chain was obtained from a study of OX40 agonist ivuxolimab in advanced cancers. Study summary: Antecedent anti-PD-1, anti-PD-L1 or anti-CTLA-4 therapy was permissible, with over 35% having received some. Whole-study results and caveats: More expanded clones were seen, on average, in CD8+ T cells than in CD4+. The expanded peripheral T cells' antigen specificity was not determined.

A remark on this clone: What it recognizes is unknown.

Data came from immunoSEQ multiplex PCR; TCRdb stores just in-frame clones and leaves some out. The top ten clones hold about 2.8% of a sample with some 80,000 clones, about 91% of them seen once. The CDR3 is made up of 15 amino acids. The ends lost 4 bases at V and 5 bases at J; junction bases unmatched: 11. Germline values: CDR1 GTSNPN, CDR2 SVGIG (reference sequence). This receptor was taken from an adult with an advanced solid tumor such as melanoma, head and neck, liver or kidney cancer. The chain is built from TRBV30 and TRBJ2-5; TRBD1 matches 9 bases. Sequencing was performed on CD4+ or CD8+ T cells sorted from blood, taken in a trial of the OX40 agonist ivuxolimab. The CDR3, as DNA: TGTGCCTGGATGGAGTGGGGGACAGGGAGGGAGACCCAGTACTTC. Protein sequence: CAWMEWGTGRETQYF.